This TCR beta chain was observed in a study of identical twins. Remarks on this clonotype: Its antigen is currently unknown.

Trimming shortened V by 5 bases and J by 5 bases, and 13 bases separated the two germline ends. CDR1 is LNHNV and CDR2 is YYDKDF in the germline V gene (reference sequence). This CDR3 comprises 14 residues. TCRdb re-derived calls from the 5' RACE reads in MiXCR, one entry per CDR3 protein. The table includes hundreds of thousands of distinct CDR3 sequences, approximately 13% detected once. Study-level findings and limits: Potential partial confounding of zero-insertion analyses by invariant MAIT and iNKT cells was noted.

Another study also made use of these data, one on yellow fever vaccine responses in identical twins.

The genes are TRBV15 and TRBJ2-1; D gene ambiguous. The sample comprised PBMCs. The origin of this receptor is a woman aged 18-29 years in good health. The CDR3 sequence: CATSLSAKNNEQFF. CDR3 nucleotides: TGTGCCACCAGCTTATCAGCTAAAAACAATGAGCAGTTCTTC.